This is a list of T cell receptor beta chains from one sample in a study of identifying expanded T cells in peripheral blood. The method was immunoSEQ multiplex PCR; TCRdb's version includes in-frame clones alone and lacks a portion of them. This table has about 90,000 clones, about 85% appearing once. The material sequenced was blood. All receptors come from a person aged 18 to 75 in good health. CDR3s include the opening cysteine and the closing phenylalanine or tryptophan. The order of the fields is CDR3 protein, CDR3 DNA, clone size, J gene, V gene, D gene. The D gene is left open where the match is weak. Only some rows state a clone size, as once, few, many or a class for expanded clones.

CDR3aa: CASNLGTAPRSEQFF
CDR3nt: TGTGCCAGCAATTTAGGGACGGCGCCCCGGTCGGAGCAGTTCTTC
abundance: NA
j_gene: TRBJ2-1
v_gene: TRBV9
d_gene: NA

CDR3aa: CASTLVTGTNYGYTF
CDR3nt: TGCGCCAGCACCTTAGTGACCGGGACAAACTATGGCTACACCTTC
abundance: once
j_gene: TRBJ1-2
v_gene: TRBV5-1
d_gene: NA

CDR3aa: CASSQMGYNSPLHF
CDR3nt: TGTGCCAGCAGCCAGATGGGCTATAATTCACCCCTCCACTTT
abundance: NA
j_gene: TRBJ1-6
v_gene: TRBV5-1
d_gene: NA

CDR3aa: CAWSISPLGRELFF
CDR3nt: TGTGCCTGGAGTATCAGCCCGCTGGGACGTGAACTGTTTTTT
abundance: NA
j_gene: TRBJ1-4
v_gene: TRBV30
d_gene: NA

CDR3aa: CAWGPGGEAFF
CDR3nt: TGTGCCTGGGGACCGGGGGGTGAAGCTTTCTTT
abundance: NA
j_gene: TRBJ1-1
v_gene: TRBV30
d_gene: NA

CDR3aa: CASRSNSGTGAGGYTF
CDR3nt: TGTGCCAGTAGATCTAACTCCGGGACAGGGGCTGGAGGCTACACCTTC
abundance: NA
j_gene: TRBJ1-2
v_gene: TRBV19
d_gene: TRBD1

CDR3aa: CASSYNSGEQYF
CDR3nt: TGTGCCAGCAGTTACAACTCAGGCGAGCAGTACTTC
abundance: NA
j_gene: TRBJ2-7
v_gene: TRBV6-6
d_gene: NA

CDR3aa: CASSYSRKDPTYEQYF
CDR3nt: TGTGCCAGCAGTTACTCGAGGAAGGACCCGACCTACGAGCAGTACTTC
abundance: NA
j_gene: TRBJ2-7
v_gene: TRBV11-2
d_gene: NA

CDR3aa: CANEGEHYGYTF
CDR3nt: TGTGCCAACGAGGGCGAGCACTATGGCTACACCTTC
abundance: few
j_gene: TRBJ1-2
v_gene: TRBV2
d_gene: NA

CDR3aa: CASSQVDPIYSGANVLTF
CDR3nt: TGCGCCAGCAGCCAAGTTGATCCCATTTACTCTGGGGCCAACGTCCTGACTTTC
abundance: NA
j_gene: TRBJ2-6
v_gene: TRBV4-3
d_gene: NA

CDR3aa: CASSGTTGGDYGYTF
CDR3nt: TGTGCCAGTAGTGGCACTACAGGGGGCGACTATGGCTACACCTTC
abundance: many
j_gene: TRBJ1-2
v_gene: TRBV19
d_gene: TRBD1

CDR3aa: CASSLGQGMANYGYTF
CDR3nt: TGTGCCAGCAGCTTGGGGCAGGGGATGGCTAACTATGGCTACACCTTC
abundance: NA
j_gene: TRBJ1-2
v_gene: TRBV7-9
d_gene: NA

CDR3aa: CASSFGGDTEAFF
CDR3nt: TGTGCCAGCAGCTTCGGAGGGGACACTGAAGCTTTCTTT
abundance: few
j_gene: TRBJ1-1
v_gene: TRBV7-8
d_gene: NA

CDR3aa: CASSPRTYEETQYF
CDR3nt: TGTGCCAGCAGCCCCCGGACGTATGAAGAGACCCAGTACTTC
abundance: NA
j_gene: TRBJ2-5
v_gene: TRBV11-3
d_gene: NA

CDR3aa: CASSLEVRIEAFF
CDR3nt: TGTGCCAGCAGCTTAGAGGTGCGGATTGAAGCTTTCTTT
abundance: NA
j_gene: TRBJ1-1
v_gene: TRBV7-2
d_gene: NA

CDR3aa: CASSLTPALNGYTF
CDR3nt: TGTGCCAGCAGCTTAACGCCAGCTCTCAATGGCTACACCTTC
abundance: NA
j_gene: TRBJ1-2
v_gene: TRBV7-2
d_gene: NA

CDR3aa: CASSADRLTGELFF
CDR3nt: TGTGCCAGCAGTGCGGACAGGCTAACCGGGGAGCTGTTTTTT
abundance: NA
j_gene: TRBJ2-2
v_gene: TRBV27
d_gene: TRBD1

CDR3aa: CASSTGGNNSPLHF
CDR3nt: TGTGCCAGCAGTACAGGAGGGAATAATTCACCCCTCCACTTT
abundance: NA
j_gene: TRBJ1-6
v_gene: TRBV6-4
d_gene: NA

CDR3aa: CASSTHAPGPTAEAFF
CDR3nt: TGTGCCAGCAGCACCCACGCCCCGGGGCCTACAGCTGAAGCTTTCTTT
abundance: NA
j_gene: TRBJ1-1
v_gene: TRBV7-2
d_gene: NA

CDR3aa: CASGGSAPEAFF
CDR3nt: TGTGCCAGCGGAGGGAGCGCTCCTGAAGCTTTCTTT
abundance: NA
j_gene: TRBJ1-1
v_gene: TRBV9
d_gene: NA

CDR3aa: CASSKRAYSGNTIYF
CDR3nt: TGTGCCAGTAGTAAGAGGGCCTACTCTGGAAACACCATATATTTT
abundance: NA
j_gene: TRBJ1-3
v_gene: TRBV19
d_gene: NA

CDR3aa: CASSEGQSSKTAYEQYF
CDR3nt: TGCGCCAGCAGCGAGGGACAGTCAAGCAAAACGGCCTACGAGCAGTACTTC
abundance: once
j_gene: TRBJ2-7
v_gene: TRBV5-1
d_gene: TRBD1